This TCR beta chain was captured in a study of OX40 agonist ivuxolimab in advanced cancers. Whole-study context: Participants averaged roughly 60 years of age (range about 23 to 79) and were roughly 80% male.

Per the germline V gene, CDR1 is SEHNR and CDR2 is FQNEAQ (reference sequence). The CDR3 extends over 12 amino acids. Between the trimmed V and J ends, which lost 4 bases and 10 bases, there was a span of 11 bases. Libraries were prepared by immunoSEQ multiplex PCR; TCRdb keeps only in-frame clonotypes and omits some of them. The sample has about 71,000 clones, approximately 91% seen once. Specimen: CD4+ or CD8+ T cells sorted from blood, collected in a trial of the OX40 agonist ivuxolimab. This receptor was taken from an adult with an advanced solid tumor such as melanoma, head and neck, liver or kidney cancer. V usage is TRBV7-9 and J usage is TRBJ2-1; D ambiguous. Here the CDR3 reads CASSSSGLEQFF. Here the CDR3 DNA reads TGTGCCAGCAGCTCTTCCGGCCTAGAGCAGTTCTTC.